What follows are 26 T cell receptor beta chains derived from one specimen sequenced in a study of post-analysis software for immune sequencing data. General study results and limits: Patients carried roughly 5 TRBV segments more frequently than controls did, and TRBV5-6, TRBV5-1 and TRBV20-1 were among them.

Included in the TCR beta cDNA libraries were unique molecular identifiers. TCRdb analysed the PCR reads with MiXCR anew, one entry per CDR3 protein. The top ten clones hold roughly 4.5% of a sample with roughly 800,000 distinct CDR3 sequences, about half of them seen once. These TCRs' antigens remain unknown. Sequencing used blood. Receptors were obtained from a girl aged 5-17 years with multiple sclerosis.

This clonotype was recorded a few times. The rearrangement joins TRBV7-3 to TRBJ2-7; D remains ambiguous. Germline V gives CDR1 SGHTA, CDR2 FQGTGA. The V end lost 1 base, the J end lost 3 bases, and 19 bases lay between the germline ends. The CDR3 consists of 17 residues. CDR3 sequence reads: CASSLNQPQAKHYEQYF. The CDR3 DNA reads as TGTGCCAGCAGCTTAAATCAACCACAAGCCAAACACTACGAGCAGTACTTC.

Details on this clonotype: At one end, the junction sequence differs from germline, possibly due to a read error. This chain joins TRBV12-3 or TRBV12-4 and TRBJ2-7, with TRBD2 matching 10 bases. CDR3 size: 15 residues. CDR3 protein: CASSHGLAEFKERYF. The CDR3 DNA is TGTGCCAGCAGTCACGGACTAGCGGAGTTTAAAGAGCGGTACTTC.

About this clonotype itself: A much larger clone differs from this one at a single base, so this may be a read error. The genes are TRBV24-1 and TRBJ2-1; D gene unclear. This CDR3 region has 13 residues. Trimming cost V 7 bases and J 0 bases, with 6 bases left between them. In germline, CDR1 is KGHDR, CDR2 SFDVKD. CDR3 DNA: TGTGCCACCAGCCCGGACTCCTACAATGAGCAGTTCTTC. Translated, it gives CATSPDSYNEQFF.

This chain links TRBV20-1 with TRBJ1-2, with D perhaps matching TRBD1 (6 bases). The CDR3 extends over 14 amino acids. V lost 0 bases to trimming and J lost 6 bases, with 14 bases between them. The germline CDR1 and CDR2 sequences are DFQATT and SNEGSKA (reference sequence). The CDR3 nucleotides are TGCAGTGCTAGAGATCCGGGCAGGGGAAATGGCTACACCTTC. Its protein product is CSARDPGRGNGYTF.

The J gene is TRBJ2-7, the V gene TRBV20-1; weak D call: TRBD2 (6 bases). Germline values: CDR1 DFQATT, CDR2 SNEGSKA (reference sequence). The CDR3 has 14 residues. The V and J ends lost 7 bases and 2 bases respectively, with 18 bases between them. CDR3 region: CSGATSGFTYEQYF. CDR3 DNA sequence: TGCAGTGGGGCCACGAGCGGGTTTACCTACGAGCAGTACTTC.

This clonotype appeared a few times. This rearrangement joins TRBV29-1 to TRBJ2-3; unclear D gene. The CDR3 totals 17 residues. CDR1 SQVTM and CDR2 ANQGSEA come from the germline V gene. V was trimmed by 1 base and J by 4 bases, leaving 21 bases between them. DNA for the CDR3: TGCAGCGTTGAAGCGGCCTGGGGTAGCCGAGGCCCAGATACGCAGTATTTT. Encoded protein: CSVEAAWGSRGPDTQYF.

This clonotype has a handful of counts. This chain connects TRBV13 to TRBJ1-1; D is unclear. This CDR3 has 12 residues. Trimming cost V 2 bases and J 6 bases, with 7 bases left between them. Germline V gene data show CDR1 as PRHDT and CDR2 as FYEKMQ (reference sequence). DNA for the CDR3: TGTGCCAGCAGCTTAAGTAGCGCTGAAGCTTTCTTT. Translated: CASSLSSAEAFF.

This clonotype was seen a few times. The chain's CDR3 is CASSLDGTIYNEQFF. CDR3 nucleotide sequence: TGCGCCAGCAGCTTGGACGGGACGATCTACAATGAGCAGTTCTTC. The chain is built from TRBV5-1 and TRBJ2-1, with D perhaps TRBD1 or TRBD2 (5 bases each). The V gene lost 0 bases and the J gene lost 3 bases, with 10 bases spanning the gap. This CDR3 spans 15 amino acids. The germline V gene has CDR1 SGHRS and CDR2 YFSETQ.

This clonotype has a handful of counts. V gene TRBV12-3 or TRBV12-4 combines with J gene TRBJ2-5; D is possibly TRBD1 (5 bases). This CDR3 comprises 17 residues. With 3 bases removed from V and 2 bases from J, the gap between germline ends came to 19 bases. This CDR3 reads CASSLNQGLSPQETQYF. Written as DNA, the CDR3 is TGTGCCAGCAGTTTGAACCAGGGTCTTTCCCCTCAAGAGACCCAGTACTTC.

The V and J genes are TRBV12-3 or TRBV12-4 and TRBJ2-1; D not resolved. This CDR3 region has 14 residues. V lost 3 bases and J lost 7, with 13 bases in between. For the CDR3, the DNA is TGTGCCAGCAGTTTGGCCGTGGAAGGTAATGAGCAGTTCTTC. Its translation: CASSLAVEGNEQFF.

This chain's CDR3 is CAISALQGTDTQYF. The CDR3 DNA reads as TGTGCCATCAGCGCCTTACAGGGCACAGATACGCAGTATTTT. The chain uses TRBV10-3 and TRBJ2-3, with D perhaps matching TRBD1 (5 bases). V dropped 6 bases and J dropped 1 base, with 11 bases sitting between them. Germline CDR1 reads ENHRY; CDR2 reads SYGVKD. This CDR3 is 14 amino acids long.

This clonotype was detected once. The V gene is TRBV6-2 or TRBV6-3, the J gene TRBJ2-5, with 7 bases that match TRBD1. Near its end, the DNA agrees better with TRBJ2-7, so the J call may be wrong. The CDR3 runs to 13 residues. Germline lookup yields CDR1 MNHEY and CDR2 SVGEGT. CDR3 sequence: CASNTGDTYEQYF. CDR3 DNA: TGTGCCAGCAATACAGGGGATACCTACGAGCAGTACTTC.

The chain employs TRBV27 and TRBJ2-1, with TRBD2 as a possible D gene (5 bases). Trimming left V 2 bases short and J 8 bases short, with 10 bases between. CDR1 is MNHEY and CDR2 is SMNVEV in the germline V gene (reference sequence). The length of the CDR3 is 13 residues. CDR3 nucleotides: TGTGCCAGCAGTTTAACGGCTAGCCATGAGCAGTTCTTC. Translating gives CASSLTASHEQFF.

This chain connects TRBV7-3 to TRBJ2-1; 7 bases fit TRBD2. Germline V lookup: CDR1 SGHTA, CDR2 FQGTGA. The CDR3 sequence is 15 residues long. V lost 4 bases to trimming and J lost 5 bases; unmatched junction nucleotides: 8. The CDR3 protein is CASSSTLTSDNEQFF. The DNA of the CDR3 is TGTGCCAGCAGCTCCACGCTTACTAGCGACAATGAGCAGTTCTTC.

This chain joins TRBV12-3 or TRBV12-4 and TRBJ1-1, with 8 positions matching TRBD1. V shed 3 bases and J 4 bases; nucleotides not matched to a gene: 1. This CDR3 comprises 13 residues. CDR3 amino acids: CASSLGQATEAFF. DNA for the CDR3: TGTGCCAGCAGTTTGGGACAGGCCACTGAAGCTTTCTTT.

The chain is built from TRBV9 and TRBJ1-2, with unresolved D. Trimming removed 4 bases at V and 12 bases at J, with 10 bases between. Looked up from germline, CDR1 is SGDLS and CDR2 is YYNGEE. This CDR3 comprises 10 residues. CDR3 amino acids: CASSPPPHTF. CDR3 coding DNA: TGTGCCAGCAGCCCCCCACCCCACACCTTC.

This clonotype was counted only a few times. CDR3 sequence (DNA): TGCGCCAGCAGCTGGGGACAGGGGGGAGAGCAGTACTTC. Its translation is CASSWGQGGEQYF. The J gene is TRBJ2-7, the V gene TRBV5-1; TRBD1 aligns across 11 bases. Germline values: CDR1 SGHRS, CDR2 YFSETQ. Germline trimming cut 3 bases from V and 7 bases from J; bases unmatched to any gene: 3. The CDR3 sequence is 13 residues long. The full variable domain, in which reference TRBV5-1 and TRBJ2-7 provide the parts outside the CDR3, is KAGVTQTPRYLIKTRGQQVTLSCSPISGHRSVSWYQQTPGQGLQFLFEYFSETQRNKGNFPGRFSGRQFSNSRSEMNVSTLELGDSALYLCASSWGQGGEQYFGPGTRLTVT.

The CDR3 protein is CASSALNQGDPYEQYF. The CDR3 DNA follows: TGTGCCAGCAGTGCCCTTAATCAGGGTGACCCCTACGAGCAGTACTTC. The J gene is TRBJ2-7, the V gene TRBV12-3 or TRBV12-4; TRBD1 might be the D (5 bases). Between the trimmed V and J ends, which lost 5 bases and 2 bases, there was a span of 19 bases. There are 16 residues in the CDR3.

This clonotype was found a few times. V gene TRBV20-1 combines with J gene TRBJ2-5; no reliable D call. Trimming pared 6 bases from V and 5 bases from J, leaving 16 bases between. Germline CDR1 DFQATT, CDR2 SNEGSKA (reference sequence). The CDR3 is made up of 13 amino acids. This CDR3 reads CSARQRQWETQYF. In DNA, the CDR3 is TGCAGTGCCCGGCAGCGCCAATGGGAGACCCAGTACTTC.

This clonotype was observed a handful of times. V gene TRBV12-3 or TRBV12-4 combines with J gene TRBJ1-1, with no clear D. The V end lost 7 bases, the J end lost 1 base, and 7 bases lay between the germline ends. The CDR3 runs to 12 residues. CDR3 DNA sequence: TGTGCCAGCACCGGGCGGAACACTGAAGCTTTCTTT. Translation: CASTGRNTEAFF.

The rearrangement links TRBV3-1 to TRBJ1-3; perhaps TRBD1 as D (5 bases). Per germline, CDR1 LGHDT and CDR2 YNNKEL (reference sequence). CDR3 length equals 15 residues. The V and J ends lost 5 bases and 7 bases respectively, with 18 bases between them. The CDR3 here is CASSSLFGTRNTIYF. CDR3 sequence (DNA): TGTGCCAGCAGCTCTCTTTTCGGGACGCGGAACACCATATATTTT.

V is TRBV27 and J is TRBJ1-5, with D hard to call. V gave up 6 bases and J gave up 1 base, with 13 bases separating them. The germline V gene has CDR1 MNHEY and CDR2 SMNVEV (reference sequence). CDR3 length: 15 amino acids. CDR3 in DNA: TGTGCCAGCAGATCAAGGGAAGGGAGCAATCAGCCCCAGCATTTT. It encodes CASRSREGSNQPQHF.

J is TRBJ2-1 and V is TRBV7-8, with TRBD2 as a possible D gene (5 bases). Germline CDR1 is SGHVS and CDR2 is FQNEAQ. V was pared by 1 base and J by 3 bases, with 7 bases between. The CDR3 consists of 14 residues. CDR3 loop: CASSLVTNYNEQFF. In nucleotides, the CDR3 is TGTGCCAGCAGCTTAGTGACTAACTACAATGAGCAGTTCTTC.

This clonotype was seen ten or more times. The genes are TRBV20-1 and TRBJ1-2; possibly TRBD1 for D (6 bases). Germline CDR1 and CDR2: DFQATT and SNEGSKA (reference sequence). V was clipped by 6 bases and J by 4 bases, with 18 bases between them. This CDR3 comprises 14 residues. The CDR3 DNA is TGCAGTGCCACCCCCCCGGGGGCGGTCTATGGCTACACCTTC. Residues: CSATPPGAVYGYTF.

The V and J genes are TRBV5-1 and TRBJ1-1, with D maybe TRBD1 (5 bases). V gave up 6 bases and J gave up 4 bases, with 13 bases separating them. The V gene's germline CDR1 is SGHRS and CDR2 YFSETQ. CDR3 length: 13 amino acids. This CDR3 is CASTLSGGTEAFF. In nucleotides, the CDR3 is TGCGCCAGCACCCTGTCTGGGGGCACTGAAGCTTTCTTT.

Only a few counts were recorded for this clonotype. In DNA, the CDR3 is TGTGCCAGCAGTTACTCCCAGAACACTGAAGCTTTCTTT. Translation: CASSYSQNTEAFF. This sequence joins TRBV6-6 and TRBJ1-1; D remains unclear. CDR1 is MNHNY and CDR2 is SVGAGI in the germline V gene (reference sequence). The CDR3 length is 13 residues. V was shortened by 0 bases and J by 1 base, with 3 bases between the two germline ends.